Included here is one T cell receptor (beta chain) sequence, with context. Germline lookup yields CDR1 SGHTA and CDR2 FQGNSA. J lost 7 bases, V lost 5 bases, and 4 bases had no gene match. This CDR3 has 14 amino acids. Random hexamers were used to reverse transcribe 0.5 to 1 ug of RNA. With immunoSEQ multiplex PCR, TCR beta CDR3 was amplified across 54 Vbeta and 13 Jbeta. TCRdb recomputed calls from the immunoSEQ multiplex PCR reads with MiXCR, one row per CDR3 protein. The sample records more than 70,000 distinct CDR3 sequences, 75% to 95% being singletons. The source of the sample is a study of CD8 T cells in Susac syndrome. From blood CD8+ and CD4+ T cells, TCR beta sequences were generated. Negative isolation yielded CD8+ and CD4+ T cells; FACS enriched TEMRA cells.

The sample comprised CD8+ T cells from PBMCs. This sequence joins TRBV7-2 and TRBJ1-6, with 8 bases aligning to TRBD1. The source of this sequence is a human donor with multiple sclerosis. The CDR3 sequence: CASSQDRDNSPLHF. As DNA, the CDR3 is TGTGCCAGCAGCCAGGACAGGGACAATTCACCCCTCCACTTT.